This TCR beta chain comes out of a study of T cells in Graves' hyperthyroidism and ophthalmopathy. With regard to this clonotype: Its antigen is not known.

Using RNA transcripts as the source, TCR beta CDR3 regions were amplified. The TCR CDR3 first-round RT-PCR relied on the HTBI primer set. TCRdb re-analysed the multiplex PCR reads in MiXCR, keeping a single row per CDR3 protein. The data hold fewer than 700,000 distinct CDR3 sequences, with 15% to 20% observed a single time. Study-level results: A 13 V-J signature model discriminated ophthalmopathy versus stable hyperthyroidism. Appearing also in blood were most of the thyroid clonotypes expanded above 0.001.

Inclusion characteristics of ophthalmopathy patients comprised a Clinical Activity Score of at least 3, a NOSPECS grade of at least 4, and duration under 3 months. The trim removed 4 bases at V and 9 bases at J, leaving 7 bases unmatched. The CDR3 extends over 12 amino acids. CDR1 and CDR2 (germline): GTSNPN, SVGIG (reference sequence). Sequenced input: blood. This chain connects TRBV30 to TRBJ2-5; TRBD2 matches at 8 bases. This receptor was identified in a woman aged 18-35 years with Graves' ophthalmopathy. Here the CDR3 reads CAWTTGRGAQYF. The CDR3 coding sequence is TGTGCCTGGACGACGGGGCGGGGGGCCCAGTACTTC.